This TCR beta chain emerged from a study of T cells in Graves' hyperthyroidism and ophthalmopathy. The TCR beta CDR3 regions underwent amplification using RNA transcripts as the source. The HTBI set primed first-round TCR CDR3 RT-PCR. A single record per CDR3 protein comes from TCRdb applying MiXCR to the multiplex PCR reads. The sample lists about 100,000 distinct CDR3 sequences, roughly 15% occurring once. This clonotype has ten or more counts. V was clipped by 4 bases and J by 8 bases, with 13 bases between them. This CDR3 is built from 12 residues. Looked up from germline, CDR1 is SGHRS and CDR2 is YFSETQ.

This TCR was sampled from a woman in her fifties or sixties with Graves' hyperthyroidism. The sequenced sample was blood. V is TRBV5-1 and J is TRBJ2-7; D is perhaps TRBD1 or TRBD2 (5 bases each). CDR3 coding DNA: TGCGCCAGCAGCCTCCCCCGGGGACAGCAGTACTTC. It specifies CASSLPRGQQYF.